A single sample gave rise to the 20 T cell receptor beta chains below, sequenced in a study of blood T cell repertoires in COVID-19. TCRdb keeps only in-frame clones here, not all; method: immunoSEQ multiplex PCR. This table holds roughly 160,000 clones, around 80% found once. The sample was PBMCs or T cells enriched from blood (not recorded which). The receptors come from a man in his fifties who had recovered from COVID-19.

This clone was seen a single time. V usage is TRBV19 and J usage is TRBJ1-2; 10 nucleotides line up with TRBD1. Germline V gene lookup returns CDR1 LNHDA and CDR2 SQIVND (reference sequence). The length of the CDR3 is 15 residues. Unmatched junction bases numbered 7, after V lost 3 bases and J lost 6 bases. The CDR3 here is CASSIDRGLENGYTF. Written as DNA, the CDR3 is TGTGCCAGTAGTATCGACAGGGGGCTGGAGAATGGCTACACCTTC.

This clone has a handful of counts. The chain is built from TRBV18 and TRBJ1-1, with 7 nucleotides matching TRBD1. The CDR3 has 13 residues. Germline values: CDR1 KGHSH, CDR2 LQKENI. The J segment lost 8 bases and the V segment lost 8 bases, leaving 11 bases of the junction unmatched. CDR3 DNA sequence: TGTGCCAGCCAACCGAAGGGGGCCGGGGAAGCTTTCTTT. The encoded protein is CASQPKGAGEAFF. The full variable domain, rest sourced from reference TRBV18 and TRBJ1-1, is NAGVMQNPRHLVRRRGQEARLRCSPMKGHSHVYWYRQLPEEGLKFMVYLQKENIIDESGMPKERFSAEFPKEGPSILRIQQVVRGDSAAYFCASQPKGAGEAFFGQGTRLTVV.

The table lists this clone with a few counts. This chain's CDR3 is CASSQLVGLEQYF. CDR3 nucleotides: TGTGCCAGCAGTCAGCTGGTGGGCCTCGAGCAGTACTTC. The rearrangement links TRBV28 to TRBJ2-7; D is unresolved. The CDR3 extends over 13 amino acids. Trimming took off 5 bases at V and 6 bases at J, with 14 bases between the two ends. From germline, CDR1 is MDHEN and CDR2 SYDVKM.

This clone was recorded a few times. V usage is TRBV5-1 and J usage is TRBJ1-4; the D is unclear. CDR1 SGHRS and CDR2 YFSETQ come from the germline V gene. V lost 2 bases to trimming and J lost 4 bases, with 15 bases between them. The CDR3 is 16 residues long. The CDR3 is CASSLGLGVINEKLFF. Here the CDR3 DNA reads TGCGCCAGCAGCTTAGGCCTCGGGGTTATTAATGAAAAACTGTTTTTT.

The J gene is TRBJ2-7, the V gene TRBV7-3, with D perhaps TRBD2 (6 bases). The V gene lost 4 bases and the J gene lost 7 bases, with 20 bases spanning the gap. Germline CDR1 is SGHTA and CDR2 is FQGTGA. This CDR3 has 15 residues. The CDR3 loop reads CASSSRSRPGGEQYF. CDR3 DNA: TGTGCCAGCAGCTCTAGGTCCCGCCCCGGGGGAGAGCAGTACTTC.

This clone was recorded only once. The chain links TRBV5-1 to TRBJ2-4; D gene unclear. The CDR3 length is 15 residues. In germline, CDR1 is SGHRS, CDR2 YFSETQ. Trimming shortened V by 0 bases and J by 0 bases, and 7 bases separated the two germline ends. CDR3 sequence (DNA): TGCGCCAGCAGCTTGGGAGACTTAGCCAAAAACATTCAGTACTTC. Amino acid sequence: CASSLGDLAKNIQYF. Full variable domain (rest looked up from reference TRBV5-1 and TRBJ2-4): KAGVTQTPRYLIKTRGQQVTLSCSPISGHRSVSWYQQTPGQGLQFLFEYFSETQRNKGNFPGRFSGRQFSNSRSEMNVSTLELGDSALYLCASSLGDLAKNIQYFGAGTRLSVL.

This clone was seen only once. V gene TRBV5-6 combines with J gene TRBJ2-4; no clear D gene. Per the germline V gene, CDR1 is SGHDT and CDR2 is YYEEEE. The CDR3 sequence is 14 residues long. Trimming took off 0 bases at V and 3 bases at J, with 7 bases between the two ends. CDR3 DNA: TGTGCCAGCAGCTTGGTACAGAGCAAAAACATTCAGTACTTC. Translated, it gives CASSLVQSKNIQYF.

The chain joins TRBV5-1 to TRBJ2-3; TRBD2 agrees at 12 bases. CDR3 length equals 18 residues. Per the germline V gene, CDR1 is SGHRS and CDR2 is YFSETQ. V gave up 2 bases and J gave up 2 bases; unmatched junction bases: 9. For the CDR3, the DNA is TGCGCCAGCAGCTTTGGCCCTAGACTAGCGGGAGTCACAGATACGCAGTATTTT. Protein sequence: CASSFGPRLAGVTDTQYF.

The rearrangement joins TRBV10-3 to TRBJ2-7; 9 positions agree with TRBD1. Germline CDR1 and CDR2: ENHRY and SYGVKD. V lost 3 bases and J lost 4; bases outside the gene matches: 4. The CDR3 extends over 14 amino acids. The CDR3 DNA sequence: TGTGCCATCAGTGAAACAGGGGGCGGTTACGAGCAGTACTTC. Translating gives CAISETGGGYEQYF.

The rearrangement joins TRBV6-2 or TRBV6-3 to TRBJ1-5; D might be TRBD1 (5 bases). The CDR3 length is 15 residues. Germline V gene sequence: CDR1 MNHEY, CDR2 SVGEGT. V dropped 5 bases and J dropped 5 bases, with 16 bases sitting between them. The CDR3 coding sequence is TGTGCCAGCAGTGGGGGGAGTCGGGCCGATCAGCCCCAGCATTTT. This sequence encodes CASSGGSRADQPQHF.

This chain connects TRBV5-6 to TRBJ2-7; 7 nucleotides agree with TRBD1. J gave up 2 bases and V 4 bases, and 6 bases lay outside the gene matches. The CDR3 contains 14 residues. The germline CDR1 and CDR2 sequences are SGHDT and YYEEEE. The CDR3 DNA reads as TGTGCCAGCAGCACAAGGACAGGAACCTACGAGCAGTACTTC. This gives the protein CASSTRTGTYEQYF.

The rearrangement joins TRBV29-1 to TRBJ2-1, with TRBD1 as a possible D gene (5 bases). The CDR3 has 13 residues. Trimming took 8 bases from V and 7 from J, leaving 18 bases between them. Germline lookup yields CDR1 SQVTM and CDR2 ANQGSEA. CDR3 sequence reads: CSFYSWAGNEQFF. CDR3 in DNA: TGCAGCTTCTACTCCTGGGCAGGGAATGAGCAGTTCTTC.

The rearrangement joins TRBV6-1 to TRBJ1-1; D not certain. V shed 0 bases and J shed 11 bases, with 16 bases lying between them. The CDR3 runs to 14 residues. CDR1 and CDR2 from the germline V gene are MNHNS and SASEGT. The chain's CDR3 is CASSEASRGTRAFF. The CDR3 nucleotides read TGTGCCAGCAGTGAAGCTTCCCGGGGTACGCGGGCTTTCTTT.

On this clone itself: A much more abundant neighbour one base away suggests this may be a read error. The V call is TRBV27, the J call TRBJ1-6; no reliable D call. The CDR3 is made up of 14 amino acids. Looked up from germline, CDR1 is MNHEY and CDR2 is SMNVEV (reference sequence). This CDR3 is CASSLFPGGSSLHF. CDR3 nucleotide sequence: TGTGCCAGCAGTTTATTCCCCGGAGGTTCATCCCTCCACTTT.

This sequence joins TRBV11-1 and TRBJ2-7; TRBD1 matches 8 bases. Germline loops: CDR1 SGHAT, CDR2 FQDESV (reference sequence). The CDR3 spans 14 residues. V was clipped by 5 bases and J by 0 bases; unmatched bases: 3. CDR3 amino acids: CASSATGVSYEQYF. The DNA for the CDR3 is TGTGCCAGCAGCGCGACAGGGGTCTCCTACGAGCAGTACTTC.

The CDR3 nucleotides read TGCGCCAGCAGCTTCGAACGTCAGGGGTGGCCCGGGAACACTGAAGCTTTCTTT. Its translation is CASSFERQGWPGNTEAFF. This chain uses TRBV5-1 with TRBJ1-1, with a possible D match to TRBD1 (6 bases). Trimming took off 2 bases at V and 1 base at J, with 21 bases between the two ends. This CDR3 has 18 residues. Germline CDR1 reads SGHRS; CDR2 reads YFSETQ.

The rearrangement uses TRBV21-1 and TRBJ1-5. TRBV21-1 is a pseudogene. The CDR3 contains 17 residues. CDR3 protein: CASSKVAERWGNQPQHF. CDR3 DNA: TGTGCCAGCAGCAAAGTAGCGGAAAGGTGGGGCAATCAGCCCCAGCATTTT.

This chain's CDR3 is CASSSGEGGEKLFF. The DNA for the CDR3 is TGTGCCAGTAGCTCCGGGGAGGGCGGTGAAAAACTGTTTTTT. This chain joins TRBV19 and TRBJ1-4; D remains unclear. This CDR3 has 14 amino acids. Trimming stripped 6 bases from V and 7 bases from J, with 15 bases between. In germline, CDR1 is LNHDA, CDR2 SQIVND (reference sequence).

CDR3 nucleotides: TGTGCCAGTTCAGTAGGAGTAATCCACGAGCAGTACTTC. As protein: CASSVGVIHEQYF. The gene calls are TRBV6-5 and TRBJ2-7; D gene uncertain. Germline V gene sequence: CDR1 MNHEY, CDR2 SVGAGI. The V end lost 9 bases, the J end lost 5 bases, and 17 bases lay between the germline ends. The CDR3 has 13 residues.

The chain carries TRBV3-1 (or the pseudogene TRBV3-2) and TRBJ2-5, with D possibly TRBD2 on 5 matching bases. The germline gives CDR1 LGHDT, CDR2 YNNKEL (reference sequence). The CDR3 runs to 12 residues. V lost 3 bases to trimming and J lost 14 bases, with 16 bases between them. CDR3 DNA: TGTGCCAGCAGCCAGTGGAGGCGCCCTTGCTACTTC. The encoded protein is CASSQWRRPCYF.